Each of the 19 T cell receptor beta chains below was sequenced from the same sample in a study of T cell repertoires in cytomegalovirus infection (dated by TCRdb to between 2018 and 2020). These reads were obtained on an Illumina HiSeq 1500. TCRdb reanalyzed the raw reads on its own, using fastp at Q25 for trimming and MiXCR for clone calling, and kept in-frame beta chains. Entries are consolidated by CDR3 protein sequence, retaining the most common genes and DNA. Across this sample there are tens of thousands of distinct CDR3 sequences, with 3% to 4.5% seen only once. The ten largest clones capture approximately 5% of the sample. Sequenced input: PBMCs. The receptors stem from a human donor in good health (CMV status not recorded). Some clones in this sample may be carry-over from other donors' samples.

This clonotype showed up many times. This chain joins TRBV19 and TRBJ2-2; D is ambiguous. Germline V lookup: CDR1 LNHDA, CDR2 SQIVND (reference sequence). Trimming shortened V by 10 bases and J by 8 bases, and 11 bases separated the two germline ends. The CDR3 has 11 residues. CDR3 DNA sequence: TGTGCCACCCGTATCACAGGGGAGCTGTTTTTT. Protein: CATRITGELFF.

There are many counts of this clonotype. For the CDR3, the DNA is TGTGCCAGCAGTGTCAATAGCGGGGGCCAAGAGACCCAGTACTTC. This codes for CASSVNSGGQETQYF. The chain is built from TRBV27 and TRBJ2-5; 9 bases are a match to TRBD2. V dropped 5 bases and J dropped 1; count of bases not matched to a gene: 5. Germline V gives CDR1 MNHEY, CDR2 SMNVEV (reference sequence). This CDR3 is built from 15 residues.

This rearrangement joins TRBV7-2 to TRBJ2-2; D gene ambiguous. Germline loops: CDR1 SGHTA, CDR2 FQGNSA. Trimming shortened V by 1 base and J by 6 bases, and 6 bases separated the two germline ends. This CDR3 is 13 amino acids long. The CDR3 sequence: CASSLDRAGELFF. The CDR3 nucleotides are TGTGCCAGCAGCTTAGACCGGGCCGGGGAGCTGTTTTTT. Full variable domain (remainder filled in from reference TRBV7-2 and TRBJ2-2): GAGVSQSPSNKVTEKGKDVELRCDPISGHTALYWYRQSLGQGLEFLIYFQGNSAPDKSGLPSDRFSAERTGGSVSTLTIQRTQQEDSAVYLCASSLDRAGELFFGEGSRLTVL.

This clonotype showed up many times. J is TRBJ1-5 and V is TRBV7-8; 11 bases align to TRBD1. Germline CDR1 and CDR2: SGHVS and FQNEAQ. Trimming took 4 bases from V and 7 from J; bases not matched to a gene: 12. The CDR3 is 17 residues long. CDR3 region: CASSSSHGTGGNQPQHF. CDR3 sequence (DNA): TGTGCCAGCAGCTCGAGTCATGGGACAGGGGGGAACCAGCCCCAGCATTTT.

This clonotype appeared many times. The V gene is TRBV24-1, the J gene TRBJ2-3; D may be TRBD2 (5 bases). In germline, CDR1 is KGHDR, CDR2 SFDVKD. V gave up 3 bases and J gave up 5 bases, with 14 bases separating them. The CDR3 covers 15 residues. As DNA, the CDR3 is TGTGCCACCAGTGATCCGGGGAGTCCGGGAGATACGCAGTATTTT. Translating it yields CATSDPGSPGDTQYF.

This clonotype was recorded many times. The chain couples TRBV6-2 or TRBV6-3 to TRBJ1-2; D is possibly TRBD1 (6 bases). Trimming stripped 10 bases from V and 1 base from J, with 13 bases between. Germline V gene lookup returns CDR1 MNHEY and CDR2 SVGEGT. The CDR3 extends over 13 amino acids. CDR3 bases: TGTGCCACATCGGGACACCTTAACTATGGCTACACCTTC. It specifies CATSGHLNYGYTF.

This clonotype has ten or more counts. The J gene is TRBJ2-3, the V gene TRBV5-1; D possibly uses TRBD1 or TRBD2 (7 bases each). CDR3 length: 14 residues. CDR1 SGHRS and CDR2 YFSETQ come from the germline V gene. Deletions cut 6 bases from V and 0 bases from J, with 11 bases between. The CDR3 nucleotides are TGCGCCAGCAACAGGGGAGGGAGCACAGATACGCAGTATTTT. Translating gives CASNRGGSTDTQYF. Full variable domain (rest looked up from reference TRBV5-1 and TRBJ2-3): KAGVTQTPRYLIKTRGQQVTLSCSPISGHRSVSWYQQTPGQGLQFLFEYFSETQRNKGNFPGRFSGRQFSNSRSEMNVSTLELGDSALYLCASNRGGSTDTQYFGPGTRLTVL.

By sample share, this clonotype is medium-sized (0.01 to 0.1%). The CDR3 reads CASSSWTGGNQPQHF. The CDR3 DNA is TGTGCCAGCAGCTCGTGGACAGGGGGCAATCAGCCCCAGCATTTT. V is TRBV7-2 and J is TRBJ1-5; 9 bases align to TRBD1. V dropped 4 bases and J dropped 2; count of bases not matched to a gene: 3. This CDR3 spans 15 amino acids. Germline loops: CDR1 SGHTA, CDR2 FQGNSA.

This clonotype has a count of ten or more. This sequence joins TRBV5-5 and TRBJ1-1, with D unresolved. This CDR3 is 14 amino acids long. V shed 4 bases and J shed 1 base, with 11 bases lying between them. CDR1 is SGHKS, CDR2 YYEKEE, per germline (reference sequence). CDR3 region: CASSVGLGNTEAFF. The CDR3 coding sequence is TGTGCCAGCAGCGTAGGGCTGGGGAACACTGAAGCTTTCTTT. The whole variable domain, filled in from reference TRBV5-5 and TRBJ1-1, reads DAGVTQSPTHLIKTRGQQVTLRCSPISGHKSVSWYQQVLGQGPQFIFQYYEKEERGRGNFPDRFSARQFPNYSSELNVNALLLGDSALYLCASSVGLGNTEAFFGQGTRLTVV.

There are many counts of this clonotype. This chain uses TRBV11-2 with TRBJ2-5; D ambiguous. CDR1 is SGHAT, CDR2 FQNNGV, per germline. This CDR3 comprises 14 residues. The germline V and J ends were trimmed by 8 bases and 1 base, with 14 bases remaining between them. The CDR3: CASAFRGIQETQYF. CDR3 bases: TGTGCCAGCGCCTTTCGTGGTATCCAAGAGACCCAGTACTTC. Using reference TRBV11-2 and TRBJ2-5 for the parts outside the CDR3, the full variable domain is EAGVAQSPRYKIIEKRQSVAFWCNPISGHATLYWYQQILGQGPKLLIQFQNNGVVDDSQLPKDRFSAERLKGVDSTLKIQPAKLEDSAVYLCASAFRGIQETQYFGPGTRLLVL.

This clonotype was detected ten times or more. This rearrangement joins TRBV7-2 to TRBJ2-1, with 8 positions matching TRBD2. The V gene end was trimmed by 4 bases and the J gene end by 4 bases; junction bases not matched to a gene: 6. The length of the CDR3 is 15 residues. Germline lookup yields CDR1 SGHTA and CDR2 FQGNSA. The CDR3 region is CASSWDGGGYNEQFF. CDR3 DNA: TGTGCCAGCAGCTGGGACGGGGGGGGTTACAATGAGCAGTTCTTC.

This clonotype was counted many times. The chain has TRBV4-3 and TRBJ1-1; no firm D call. V was clipped by 1 base and J by 2 bases, with 8 bases between them. The V gene's germline CDR1 is LGHNA and CDR2 YSLEER. The CDR3 contains 14 residues. The CDR3 loop is CASSQGPANTEAFF. Written as DNA, the CDR3 is TGCGCCAGCAGCCAAGGCCCGGCCAACACTGAAGCTTTCTTT.

This clonotype was counted many times. The chain employs TRBV20-1 and TRBJ2-5, with a tentative D call TRBD1 (6 bases). The CDR3 sequence is 15 residues long. V shed 3 bases and J shed 1 base, with 15 bases lying between them. Germline V lookup: CDR1 DFQATT, CDR2 SNEGSKA (reference sequence). CDR3 sequence reads: CSARGHRASQETQYF. CDR3 bases: TGCAGTGCTAGGGGGCACAGGGCCAGCCAAGAGACCCAGTACTTC.

This clonotype was recorded many times. The chain recombines TRBV7-9 with TRBJ1-2; D ambiguous. The germline V gene has CDR1 SEHNR and CDR2 FQNEAQ (reference sequence). Trimming stripped 5 bases from V and 0 bases from J, with 13 bases between. The CDR3 has 15 amino acids. The CDR3 loop is CASSPPAGTNYGYTF. The DNA for the CDR3 is TGTGCCAGCAGCCCCCCAGCGGGAACTAACTATGGCTACACCTTC.

This clonotype was counted at least ten times. One end of the junction fails to match germline, which may point to a read error. The chain combines TRBV20-1 with TRBJ1-6; 9 bases agree with TRBD1. The CDR3 runs 13 residues. Germline loops: CDR1 DFQATT, CDR2 SNEGSKA (reference sequence). The CDR3 loop is CSATGQGSSPLQF. The DNA for the CDR3 is TGCAGTGCCACGGGACAGGGTTCTTCACCCCTCCAATTT.

This clonotype has at least ten counts. The V call is TRBV6-2 or TRBV6-3, the J call TRBJ2-7; TRBD1 matches 8 bases. The CDR3 is 14 residues long. V lost 10 bases, J lost 3 bases, and 11 bases stayed unmatched. Germline assignment: CDR1 MNHEY and CDR2 SVGEGT. CDR3 in amino acids: CATMDRDNFYEQYF. The CDR3 DNA reads as TGTGCCACCATGGACAGGGACAATTTCTACGAGCAGTACTTC.

This clonotype appeared many times. The V and J genes are TRBV15 and TRBJ1-2; possibly TRBD1 for D (5 bases). Germline V CDR1 and CDR2: LNHNV, YYDKDF (reference sequence). This CDR3 is built from 12 residues. With 1 base removed from V and 8 bases from J, the gap between germline ends came to 8 bases. The CDR3 coding sequence is TGTGCCACCAGCAGAGGACAGAGCGGCTACACCTTC. It specifies CATSRGQSGYTF.

This clonotype was counted ten times or more. This chain uses TRBV28 with TRBJ2-7; TRBD2 matches 9 bases. Germline CDR1 MDHEN, CDR2 SYDVKM. This CDR3 has 15 amino acids. J was trimmed by 3 bases and V by 1 base; bases with no gene match: 4. CDR3 protein: CASSLFRTSVYEQYF. In nucleotides, the CDR3 is TGTGCCAGCAGTTTATTTCGGACTAGCGTCTACGAGCAGTACTTC.

This clonotype has at least ten counts. V is TRBV5-1 and J is TRBJ1-5; possibly TRBD1 for D (6 bases). Germline CDR1 and CDR2: SGHRS and YFSETQ. The length of the CDR3 is 15 residues. V was cut by 1 base and J by 3 bases, with 11 bases left in between. In DNA, the CDR3 is TGCGCCAGCAGCTTGCTTGGACAGCACAATCAGCCCCAGCATTTT. Translating gives CASSLLGQHNQPQHF.